This is a list of T cell receptor beta chains from one sample in a study of T cell responses to AZD1222 COVID-19 vaccine. The protocol was immunoSEQ multiplex PCR, while the TCRdb copy is restricted to in-frame clones and leaves out a portion. The table shows around 120,000 clones, with under 95% occurring only once. This sample comprised peripheral blood, obtained 28 days after the second AZD1222 dose. All receptors come from an adult who received the AZD1222 COVID-19 vaccine. Both conserved end residues are part of each CDR3. The D gene is left open where the match is weak. Expanded clones are given a class, and other clones once, few, many or no size at all.

d_call cdr3_length j_call v_call clone_size cdr3_nt cdr3_aa
NA 15 TRBJ2-1 TRBV19 NA TGTGCCAGTAGTACTAGAATAATAATCTACAATGAGCAGTTCTTC CASSTRIIIYNEQFF
NA 15 TRBJ1-6 TRBV5-4 few TGTGCCAGCAGCTTCGTCGACAGTACTAATTCACCCCTCCACTTT CASSFVDSTNSPLHF
NA 13 TRBJ1-4 TRBV6-1 NA TGTGCCAGCAGTGACAGGGATCGTGAAAAACTGTTTTTT CASSDRDREKLFF
NA 14 TRBJ2-3 TRBV27 NA TGTGCCAGCGCGAACGGGGGAGGCACAGATACGCAGTATTTT CASANGGGTDTQYF
TRBD2 17 TRBJ2-3 TRBV7-2 once TGTGCCAGCAGCTTACTAGCGGGGGGGCTTGGCACAGATACGCAGTATTTT CASSLLAGGLGTDTQYF
NA 13 TRBJ2-5 TRBV11-2 NA TGTGCCAGCAGCCGAGGACTACAAGAGACCCAGTACTTC CASSRGLQETQYF
NA 12 TRBJ2-1 TRBV2 NA TGTGCCAGCAGCTCCCATAACAATGAGCAGTTCTTC CASSSHNNEQFF
TRBD2 14 TRBJ2-7 TRBV3-1/TRBV3-2 once TGTGCCAGCGCCCGGACTAGCGGGGACTACGAGCAGTACTTC CASARTSGDYEQYF
NA 13 TRBJ2-1 TRBV10-1 few TGCGCCAGCAGTGCGACTGAAGCCCATGAGCAGTTCTTC CASSATEAHEQFF
NA 17 TRBJ2-1 TRBV9 NA TGTGCCAGCAGCGTAGATGTATGGACGACTGCGGGGAATGAGCAGTTCTTC CASSVDVWTTAGNEQFF
NA 16 TRBJ2-1 TRBV5-6 NA TGTGCCAGCAGCTTGGGTAGAGACAGGTTTGACAATGAGCAGTTCTTC CASSLGRDRFDNEQFF
NA 12 TRBJ1-2 TRBV7-9 NA TGTGCCAGCACCCCAGCGGTTGAGGGCTACACCTTC CASTPAVEGYTF
TRBD2 14 TRBJ2-3 TRBV14 NA TGTGCCAGCAGCCAAGGACTAGCGGGGGATACGCAGTATTTT CASSQGLAGDTQYF
NA 13 TRBJ2-7 TRBV6-1 once TGTGCCAGCAGTGAATGGGTAACCTACGAGCAGTACTTC CASSEWVTYEQYF
NA 13 TRBJ2-2 TRBV5-4 NA TGTGCCAGCAGCTTAAGGGGTGGCGGGGAGCTGTTTTTT CASSLRGGGELFF
NA 14 TRBJ2-7 TRBV3-1/TRBV3-2 NA TGTGCCAGCAGCCAAAACGGGGGATCCTACGAGCAGTACTTC CASSQNGGSYEQYF
NA 14 TRBJ2-3 TRBV19 NA TGTGCCAGTAGAGACACGGTCGGCACAGATACGCAGTATTTT CASRDTVGTDTQYF
NA 13 TRBJ1-3 TRBV10-1 once TGCGCCAGCAGTGAGTCCCTCCAAAGCACCATATATTTT CASSESLQSTIYF
NA 17 TRBJ1-4 TRBV7-2 NA TGTGCCAGCAGCTTAGCTGGGCCGGGGAGCACTAATGAAAAACTGTTTTTT CASSLAGPGSTNEKLFF
NA 14 TRBJ2-1 TRBV10-3 NA TGTGCCATCAGTGTCAGGACTAACCACAATGAGCAGTTCTTC CAISVRTNHNEQFF
NA 13 TRBJ1-4 TRBV6-5 NA TGTGCCAGCAAACCTCTCTCGGGGGAAAAACTGTTTTTT CASKPLSGEKLFF
TRBD1 11 TRBJ2-3 TRBV29-1 few TGCAGCGGCCAGGGGGCAGATACGCAGTATTTT CSGQGADTQYF
TRBD1 15 TRBJ1-2 TRBV18 NA TGTGCCAGCTCACCCCCGACAGGGATCCAATATGGCTACACCTTC CASSPPTGIQYGYTF
TRBD2 14 TRBJ2-1 TRBV5-1 NA TGCGCCAGCAGCTTGAACGGGGGGTTCGGTGAGCAGTTCTTC CASSLNGGFGEQFF
NA 14 TRBJ1-1 TRBV6-5 NA TGTGCCAGCAAGTTAACAGGGATGAACACTGAAGCTTTCTTT CASKLTGMNTEAFF
NA 11 TRBJ1-6 TRBV23-1 NA TGCGCCGCGTCATTGGTTTCACCCCTCCACTTT CAASLVSPLHF
NA 14 TRBJ1-5 TRBV10-2 NA TGCGCCAGCAGTGAGAATGGGGGGTATCAGCCCCAGCATTTT CASSENGGYQPQHF
NA 14 TRBJ2-5 TRBV5-4 once TGTGCCAGCAGCTTGGACAGGCGGCAAGAGACCCAGTACTTC CASSLDRRQETQYF
NA 17 TRBJ2-6 TRBV5-1 NA TGCGCCAGCAGCTTTGGCGACAGTTACTCTGGGGCCAACGTCCTGACTTTC CASSFGDSYSGANVLTF
NA 12 TRBJ1-1 TRBV6-5 NA TGTGCCGCCGGGGGGGCGAACACTGAAGCTTTCTTT CAAGGANTEAFF
NA 16 TRBJ1-3 TRBV19 NA TGTGCCAGTAGTCCCTCGTCGGGGGCCGGTGGAAACACCATATATTTT CASSPSSGAGGNTIYF
NA 13 TRBJ1-2 TRBV12-3/TRBV12-4 NA TGTGCCAGCAGCCATAATAACAACTATGGCTACACCTTC CASSHNNNYGYTF
NA 13 TRBJ1-2 TRBV10-3 NA TGTGCCATCAGTGAGGGCAGCAACTATGGCTACACCTTC CAISEGSNYGYTF
NA 14 TRBJ1-1 TRBV4-3 NA TGCGCCAGCAGCCAAGCGGGTATCGGCACTGAAGCTTTCTTT CASSQAGIGTEAFF
TRBD1 13 TRBJ2-7 TRBV7-7 NA TGTGCTAGCAGTTCGGACAGGGAGAACGAGCAGTACTTC CASSSDRENEQYF